Reported below is one T cell receptor (beta chain). Its cognate antigen is unknown. The data were taken from a study of cytomegalovirus exposure and HLA in healthy donors. Notes on the study in general: Among the most significant clusters, several appeared linked to common viral pathogens in a later analysis.

The donors comprised healthy bone marrow donors. This CDR3 spans 14 amino acids. Trimming cost V 5 bases and J 6 bases, with 17 bases left between them. Germline loops: CDR1 GTSNPN, CDR2 SVGIG (reference sequence). Primers: 60 Vbeta forward and 13 Jbeta reverse. TCRdb keeps only in-frame clones here, not all; method: immunoSEQ multiplex PCR. This sample has roughly 150,000 clones, with around four fifths found just once. The chain recombines TRBV30 with TRBJ2-1, with a tentative D call TRBD2 (7 bases). The sequenced sample was PBMCs. This receptor was obtained from a male donor in good health and CMV-seronegative. The CDR3 DNA reads TGTGCCTGGTTGGGGGCGACTAGCCCCAATGAGCAGTTCTTC. Translation gives CAWLGATSPNEQFF. The complete variable domain, with remaining parts taken from reference TRBV30 and TRBJ2-1, reads SQTIHQWPATLVQPVGSPLSLECTVEGTSNPNLYWYRQAAGRGLQLLFYSVGIGQISSEVPQNLSASRPQDRQFILSSKKLLLSDSGFYLCAWLGATSPNEQFFGPGTRLTVL.